This TCR beta chain was documented in a study of blood T cell repertoires in COVID-19. The wider study: The United States, Italy and Spain supplied acute and convalescent COVID-19 samples.

The CDR3 runs 13 residues. The germline gives CDR1 SQVTM, CDR2 ANQGSEA. The junction had 7 bases not matched to a gene; V was cut back by 6 bases and J by 8 bases. In the original processing: Quantification of nucleated cells was approximated via reference gene primer amplification. This table comes from immunoSEQ multiplex PCR, and its TCRdb copy is limited to in-frame clones, with some not included. For V, J and clone size, that table is used; D and trimming come from the DNA. Here the sample spans over 120,000 clones, about 90% being singletons. The TCR was taken from a woman between 50 and 59 years old with acute or convalescent COVID-19. Sequencing used peripheral blood. This chain connects TRBV29-1 to TRBJ1-2; 12 bases match TRBD1. In nucleotides, the CDR3 is TGCAGCGTGACCGGGACAGGGGGCTGGGGCTACACCTTC. As protein: CSVTGTGGWGYTF.